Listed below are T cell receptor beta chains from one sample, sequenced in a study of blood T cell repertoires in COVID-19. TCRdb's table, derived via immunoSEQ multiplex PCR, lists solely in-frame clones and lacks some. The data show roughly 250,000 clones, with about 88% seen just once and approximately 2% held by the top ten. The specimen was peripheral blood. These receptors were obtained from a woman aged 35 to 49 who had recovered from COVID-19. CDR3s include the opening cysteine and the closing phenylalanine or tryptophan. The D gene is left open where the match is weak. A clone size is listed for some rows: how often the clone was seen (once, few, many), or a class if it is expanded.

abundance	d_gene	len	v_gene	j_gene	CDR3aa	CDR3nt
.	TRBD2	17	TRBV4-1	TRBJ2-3	CASSQTGLADSTDTQYF	TGCGCCAGCAGCCAAACGGGACTAGCGGACAGCACAGATACGCAGTATTTT
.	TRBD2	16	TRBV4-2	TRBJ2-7	CASSLQISSGSYEQYF	TGTGCCAGCAGCCTCCAAATATCAAGCGGGAGCTACGAGCAGTACTTC
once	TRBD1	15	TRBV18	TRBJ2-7	CASSPRDRPSYEQYF	TGTGCCAGCTCACCACGGGACAGGCCCTCCTACGAGCAGTACTTC
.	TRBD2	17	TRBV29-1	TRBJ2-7	CSVEDVAASGMFAEQYF	TGCAGCGTTGAAGATGTTGCCGCTAGCGGGATGTTCGCCGAGCAGTACTTC
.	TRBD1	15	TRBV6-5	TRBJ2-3	CASSYDDRGTDTQYF	TGTGCCAGCAGTTACGACGACAGGGGGACAGATACGCAGTATTTT
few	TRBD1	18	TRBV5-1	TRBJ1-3	CASSLEVSRTGTGNTIYF	TGCGCCAGCAGCTTGGAGGTATCGAGGACAGGGACTGGAAACACCATATATTTT
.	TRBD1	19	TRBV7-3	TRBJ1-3	CASERHQAKGTVGRNTIYF	TGTGCCAGTGAGCGCCACCAGGCCAAAGGGACAGTGGGAAGAAACACCATATATTTT
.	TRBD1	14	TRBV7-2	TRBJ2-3	CASSSGQAPDTQYF	TGTGCCAGCAGCTCGGGACAGGCCCCAGATACGCAGTATTTT
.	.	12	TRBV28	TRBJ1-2	CASSLLTGFYTF	TGTGCCAGCAGTTTACTAACAGGTTTCTACACCTTC
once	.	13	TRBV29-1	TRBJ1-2	CSVTGVLNYGYTF	TGCAGCGTTACAGGCGTACTTAACTATGGCTACACCTTC
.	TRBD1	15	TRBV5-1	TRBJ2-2	CASSWDRVGAGELFF	TGCGCCAGCAGCTGGGACAGGGTCGGTGCCGGGGAGCTGTTTTTT
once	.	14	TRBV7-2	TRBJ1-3	CASSLAGAGNTIYF	TGTGCCAGCAGCTTAGCAGGGGCTGGAAACACCATATATTTT
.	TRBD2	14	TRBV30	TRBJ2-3	CALIAGSRFYTQYF	TGTGCCTTAATAGCGGGGTCCAGGTTCTATACGCAGTATTTT
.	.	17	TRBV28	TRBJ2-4	CASSLPPVDSAKNIQYF	TGTGCCAGCAGTTTACCCCCCGTTGACTCAGCCAAAAACATTCAGTACTTC
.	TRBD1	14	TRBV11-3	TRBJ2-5	CASSLERTGKKKYF	TGTGCCAGCAGCTTAGAGAGGACAGGGAAGAAGAAGTACTTC
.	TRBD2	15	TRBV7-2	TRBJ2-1	CASSLSGGTRNEQFF	TGTGCCAGCAGTTTGAGCGGGGGTACTCGGAATGAGCAGTTCTTC
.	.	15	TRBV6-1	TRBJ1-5	CASSDWQGSRQPQHF	TGTGCCAGCAGTGATTGGCAGGGGTCGCGTCAGCCCCAGCATTTT
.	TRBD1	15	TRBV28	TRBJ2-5	CASSFRPGGAETQYF	TGTGCCAGCAGTTTCCGGCCAGGGGGCGCGGAGACCCAGTACTTC
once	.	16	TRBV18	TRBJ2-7	CASSRDVGTNSYEQYF	TGTGCCAGCTCACGCGACGTCGGGACAAATTCCTACGAGCAGTACTTC
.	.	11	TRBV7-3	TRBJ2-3	CASGAPGTQYF	TGTGCCAGCGGAGCCCCGGGTACGCAGTATTTT
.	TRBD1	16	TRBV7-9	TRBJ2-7	CASSSAGTGSMHEQYF	TGTGCCAGCAGCTCAGCCGGGACAGGGAGTATGCACGAGCAGTACTTC
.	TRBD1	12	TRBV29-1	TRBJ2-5	CSVHTGGETQYF	TGCAGCGTTCACACAGGGGGGGAGACCCAGTACTTC
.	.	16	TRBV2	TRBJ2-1	CATISGEKESYNEQFF	TGTGCCACCATATCGGGGGAAAAGGAGTCCTACAATGAGCAGTTCTTC
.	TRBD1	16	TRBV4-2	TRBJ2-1	CASSQERTGVYNEQFF	TGTGCCAGCAGCCAAGAACGGACAGGGGTTTACAATGAGCAGTTCTTC
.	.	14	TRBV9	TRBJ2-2	CASSLADRAGELFF	TGTGCCAGCAGCCTAGCGGACAGGGCCGGGGAGCTGTTTTTT
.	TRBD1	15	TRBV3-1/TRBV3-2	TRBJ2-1	CASSDPGQGYNEQFF	TGTGCCAGCAGCGACCCGGGACAGGGGTACAATGAGCAGTTCTTC
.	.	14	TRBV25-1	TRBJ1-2	CASSELGGNYGYTF	TGTGCCAGCAGTGAACTTGGGGGCAACTATGGCTACACCTTC
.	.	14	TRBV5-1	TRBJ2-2	CASSLAGLAGELFF	TGCGCCAGCAGCTTGGCCGGTTTAGCCGGGGAGCTGTTTTTT
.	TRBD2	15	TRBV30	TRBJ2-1	CAWSEGLAGAREQFF	TGTGCCTGGAGCGAGGGACTAGCGGGAGCCCGGGAGCAGTTCTTC
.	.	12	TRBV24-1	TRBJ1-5	CATSDYNQPQHF	TGTGCCACCAGTGACTACAATCAGCCCCAGCATTTT
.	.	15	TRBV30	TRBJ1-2	CAWSVGSGSNYGYTF	TGTGCCTGGAGTGTAGGCTCGGGATCCAACTATGGCTACACCTTC
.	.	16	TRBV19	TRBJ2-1	CASRPIALSSYNEQFF	TGTGCCAGTAGGCCTATAGCGCTGAGCTCCTACAATGAGCAGTTCTTC
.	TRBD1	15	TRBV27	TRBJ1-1	CASSSWDRGQGEAFF	TGTGCCAGCAGTTCTTGGGACAGGGGGCAAGGTGAAGCTTTCTTT
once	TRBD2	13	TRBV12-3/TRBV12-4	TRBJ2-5	CASSWREGETQYF	TGTGCCAGCAGTTGGCGGGAGGGGGAGACCCAGTACTTC
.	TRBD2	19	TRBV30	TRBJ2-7	CAWNPGRLASGSGFQEQYF	TGTGCCTGGAACCCGGGTCGGTTAGCTAGCGGGAGTGGTTTTCAGGAGCAGTACTTC
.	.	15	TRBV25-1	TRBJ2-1	CASSEPRGLYNEQFF	TGTGCCAGCAGTGAACCGCGCGGTCTTTACAATGAGCAGTTCTTC
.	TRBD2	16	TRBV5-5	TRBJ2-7	CASSLTGTTSSYEQYF	TGTGCCAGCAGTTTGACCGGGACTACGTCCTCCTACGAGCAGTACTTC
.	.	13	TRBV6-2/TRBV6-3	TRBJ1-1	CASSTGFQTEAFF	TGTGCCAGCAGTACAGGGTTTCAGACTGAAGCTTTCTTT
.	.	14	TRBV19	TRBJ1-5	CASRPRGAGQPQHF	TGTGCCAGTAGGCCCCGGGGGGCTGGGCAGCCCCAGCATTTT
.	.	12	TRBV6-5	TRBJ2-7	CASDRPSYEQYF	TGTGCCAGCGACAGACCGTCCTACGAGCAGTACTTC
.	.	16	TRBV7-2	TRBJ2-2	CASSLVATPNTGELFF	TGTGCCAGCAGCTTAGTTGCGACACCGAACACCGGGGAGCTGTTTTTT
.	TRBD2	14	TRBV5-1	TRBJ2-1	CASSLGASGNEQFF	TGCGCCAGCAGCTTGGGGGCTAGCGGCAATGAGCAGTTCTTC
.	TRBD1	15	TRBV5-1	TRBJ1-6	CASSPWDRVASPLHF	TGCGCCAGCAGCCCCTGGGACAGGGTAGCATCACCCCTCCACTTT
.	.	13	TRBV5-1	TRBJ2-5	CASSNAGRETQYF	TGCGCCAGCAGCAATGCGGGGCGGGAGACCCAGTACTTC
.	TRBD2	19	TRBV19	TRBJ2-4	CASSTPPTSGLLAKNIQYF	TGTGCCAGTAGTACCCCACCAACTAGCGGACTCCTAGCCAAAAACATTCAGTACTTC
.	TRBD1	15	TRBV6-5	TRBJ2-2	CASAPGQPNTGELFF	TGTGCCAGCGCCCCGGGACAGCCAAACACCGGGGAGCTGTTTTTT
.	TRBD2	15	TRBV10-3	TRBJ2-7	CAISEVAGGTYEQYF	TGTGCCATCAGTGAGGTGGCGGGAGGGACCTACGAGCAGTACTTC
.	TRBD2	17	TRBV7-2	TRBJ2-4	CASSSTSGGAAKNIQYF	TGTGCCAGCAGCTCAACTAGCGGGGGGGCGGCCAAAAACATTCAGTACTTC
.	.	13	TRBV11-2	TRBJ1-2	CASSLEGADGYTF	TGTGCCAGCAGCTTAGAGGGGGCGGATGGCTACACCTTC
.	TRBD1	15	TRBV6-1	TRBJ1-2	CASSEPGGGDYGYTF	TGTGCCAGCAGTGAACCGGGAGGGGGCGACTATGGCTACACCTTC
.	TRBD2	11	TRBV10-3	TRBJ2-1	CAISSSGREFF	TGTGCCATCAGTAGTAGCGGGAGAGAGTTCTTC
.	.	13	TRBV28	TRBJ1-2	CASSPPVNYGYTF	TGTGCCAGCAGCCCCCCCGTGAACTATGGCTACACCTTC
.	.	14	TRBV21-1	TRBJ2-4	CASASDRGKNIQYF	TGTGCCAGCGCCTCAGACAGGGGCAAAAACATTCAGTACTTC
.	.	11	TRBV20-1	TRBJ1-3	CSAREGVTIYF	TGCAGTGCTAGAGAGGGAGTCACCATATATTTT
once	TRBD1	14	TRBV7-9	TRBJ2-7	CASSLVDRSYEQYF	TGTGCCAGCAGCTTAGTGGACAGGTCCTACGAGCAGTACTTC